This entry lists 11 T cell receptor beta chains sequenced from one sample in a study of CD8+ T cells in alopecia areata. It was cDNA, reverse transcribed from extracted RNA, that served as the sequencing template. Sequencing used immunoSEQ multiplex PCR; TCRdb keeps in-frame clones, though not all of them. The sample has 100,000 to 150,000 clones; approximately 49% are singletons. The input for sequencing was CD8+ T cells sorted from blood, taken at week 0. The receptors originated from a human donor with alopecia areata.

This clone was found a few times. V is TRBV30 and J is TRBJ2-1, with 8 bases that match TRBD2. CDR1 is GTSNPN and CDR2 is SVGIG in the germline V gene (reference sequence). CDR3 size: 19 residues. V dropped 0 bases and J dropped 2; count of bases not matched to a gene: 15. CDR3: CAWSVRKGLALSPYNEQFF. The CDR3 DNA reads TGTGCCTGGAGTGTACGGAAAGGACTAGCCCTTTCGCCCTACAATGAGCAGTTCTTC. The entire variable domain, with the rest obtained from reference TRBV30 and TRBJ2-1, is as follows: SQTIHQWPATLVQPVGSPLSLECTVEGTSNPNLYWYRQAAGRGLQLLFYSVGIGQISSEVPQNLSASRPQDRQFILSSKKLLLSDSGFYLCAWSVRKGLALSPYNEQFFGPGTRLTVL.

The CDR3 loop reads CASRGTGGLSEQYF. The DNA of the CDR3 is TGTGCCAGCAGGGGGACAGGTGGATTGTCCGAGCAGTACTTC. The V call is TRBV6-1, the J call TRBJ2-7; 8 positions agree with TRBD1. The CDR3 covers 14 residues. The germline CDR1 and CDR2 sequences are MNHNS and SASEGT. The J segment lost 6 bases and the V segment lost 6 bases, leaving 10 bases of the junction unmatched.

The chain links TRBV29-1 to TRBJ1-4, with D unresolved. V was trimmed by 7 bases and J by 10 bases, leaving 16 bases between them. The CDR3 loop spans 12 amino acids. Germline V CDR1 and CDR2: SQVTM, ANQGSEA. The CDR3 DNA reads TGCAGCGCTCCTTCTTCATCGGGAAAACTGTTTTTT. Protein sequence: CSAPSSSGKLFF.

The chain is built from TRBV30 and TRBJ2-2; perhaps TRBD1 as D (6 bases). The V end was cut by 4 bases, the J end by 6 bases, with 18 bases between. The germline V gene has CDR1 GTSNPN and CDR2 SVGIG (reference sequence). This CDR3 is built from 15 residues. The CDR3 coding sequence is TGTGCCTGGACCGGGTGGGGGCGTGAATCCGGGGAGCTGTTTTTT. As protein: CAWTGWGRESGELFF.

The chain uses TRBV7-9 and TRBJ1-6; maybe TRBD1 (6 bases). The CDR3 length is 14 residues. Germline V lookup: CDR1 SEHNR, CDR2 FQNEAQ (reference sequence). The germline V and J ends were trimmed by 6 bases and 9 bases, with 15 bases remaining between them. CDR3 residues: CASSSGVEVSPLHF. DNA for the CDR3: TGTGCCAGCAGTTCAGGGGTGGAGGTTTCACCCCTCCACTTT.

This clone occurred a few times. This chain uses TRBV13 with TRBJ1-6, with D possibly matching TRBD1 (5 bases). CDR3 length: 16 residues. V was clipped by 5 bases and J by 7 bases, with 18 bases between them. Germline CDR1 is PRHDT and CDR2 is FYEKMQ (reference sequence). The CDR3 coding sequence is TGTGCCAGCAGCCCGCGGGTTGAGGGACCAAATTCACCCCTCCACTTT. Its translation: CASSPRVEGPNSPLHF.

A few counts support this clone. The chain is built from TRBV7-9 and TRBJ2-7; D is tentatively TRBD1 or TRBD2 (5 bases each). Germline V gene data show CDR1 as SEHNR and CDR2 as FQNEAQ (reference sequence). The CDR3 is 13 residues long. The V and J ends lost 4 bases and 4 bases respectively, with 11 bases between them. The CDR3 DNA follows: TGTGCCAGCAGCTCGGGGACCGGTTACGAGCAGTACTTC. This gives the protein CASSSGTGYEQYF.

This clone was observed once. The V gene is TRBV29-1, the J gene TRBJ2-5, with 8 bases lining up with TRBD2. After removal of 7 bases from V and 5 bases from J, the junction contained 6 bases not matched to a gene. Germline V gene data show CDR1 as SQVTM and CDR2 as ANQGSEA. The CDR3 is made up of 12 amino acids. The CDR3 here is CSATGLEETQYF. CDR3 nucleotide sequence: TGCAGCGCTACGGGACTAGAGGAGACCCAGTACTTC.

This clone was seen a handful of times. V and J are TRBV6-1 and TRBJ1-5; possibly TRBD1 for D (5 bases). V was cut by 5 bases and J by 7 bases, with 12 bases left in between. CDR1 MNHNS and CDR2 SASEGT come from the germline V gene. The CDR3 is 13 residues long. In nucleotides, the CDR3 is TGTGCCAGCAGTTGGGGCAGGCTCCAGCCCCAGCATTTT. It specifies CASSWGRLQPQHF.

Only a few counts were recorded for this clone. The chain is built from TRBV6-1 and TRBJ1-4; 11 bases line up with TRBD1. V shed 4 bases and J 7 bases; nucleotides not matched to a gene: 5. CDR3 length equals 15 residues. CDR1 MNHNS and CDR2 SASEGT come from the germline V gene. This CDR3 is CASSAGTGGFEKLFF. The CDR3 bases are TGTGCCAGCAGTGCCGGGACAGGGGGTTTTGAAAAACTGTTTTTT.

The chain is built from TRBV7-9 and TRBJ2-3; TRBD2 is a possible D gene (7 bases). The germline V and J ends were trimmed by 4 bases and 2 bases, with 19 bases remaining between them. This CDR3 has 17 amino acids. The germline V gene encodes CDR1 SEHNR and CDR2 FQNEAQ (reference sequence). CDR3 loop: CASSSRLWGGYTDTQYF. CDR3 nucleotides: TGTGCCAGCAGCTCCCGATTATGGGGGGGCTACACAGATACGCAGTATTTT.